Listed here are 31 T cell receptor beta chains from one sample, sequenced in a study of blood T cell repertoires in COVID-19. The repertoire was sequenced with immunoSEQ multiplex PCR; TCRdb's copy has only in-frame clones and lacks some. This table has 200,000 to 300,000 clones, roughly 80% appearing once. The sample was peripheral blood. These receptors all stem from a woman older than 75 with COVID-19, enrolled during active disease.

V gene TRBV12-5 combines with J gene TRBJ2-3; D might be TRBD2 (5 bases). CDR1 and CDR2 (germline): LGHNT, FRNRAP. This CDR3 region has 19 residues. V was cut by 0 bases and J by 5 bases, with 24 bases left in between. CDR3 protein: CASGLVPMDELRVVDTQYF. For the CDR3, the DNA is TGTGCTAGTGGTTTGGTACCGATGGATGAACTGCGGGTTGTAGATACGCAGTATTTT.

This sequence joins TRBV7-2 and TRBJ1-2; D uncertain. CDR1 and CDR2 (germline): SGHTA, FQGNSA. Trimming removed 4 bases from V and 9 bases from J, with 12 bases in between. The CDR3 contains 12 residues. CDR3 sequence reads: CASSSRTKSYTF. The CDR3 nucleotides read TGTGCCAGCAGCTCGCGAACTAAGAGCTACACCTTC.

This clone was observed a handful of times. The chain is built from TRBV27 and TRBJ1-2; possible D gene TRBD1, 5 bases. V lost 3 bases and J lost 0, with 11 bases in between. The CDR3 totals 15 residues. CDR1 and CDR2 from the germline V gene are MNHEY and SMNVEV (reference sequence). CDR3 coding DNA: TGTGCCAGCAGTTTCAGACAGCGCCCTAACTATGGCTACACCTTC. This codes for CASSFRQRPNYGYTF.

This sequence joins TRBV5-1 and TRBJ1-2; D may be TRBD1 (6 bases). CDR1 is SGHRS, CDR2 YFSETQ, per germline. CDR3 length: 12 amino acids. The ends were cut back, 3 bases at V and 13 bases at J, with 16 bases in the middle. The CDR3 DNA reads TGCGCCAGCAGCTCCTCGACAGGCCCGGGCACCTTC. Amino acid sequence: CASSSSTGPGTF. Based on the CDR3 plus reference TRBV5-1 and TRBJ1-2, the full variable domain is KAGVTQTPRYLIKTRGQQVTLSCSPISGHRSVSWYQQTPGQGLQFLFEYFSETQRNKGNFPGRFSGRQFSNSRSEMNVSTLELGDSALYLCASSSSTGPGTFGSGTRLTVV.

The rearrangement joins TRBV6-6 to TRBJ1-2; D might be TRBD1 (5 bases). CDR3 size: 13 residues. Deletions cut 2 bases from V and 4 bases from J, with 8 bases between. Per the germline V gene, CDR1 is MNHNY and CDR2 is SVGAGI (reference sequence). The CDR3 bases are TGTGCCAGCAGTTACGAGACAGTCTATGGCTACACCTTC. Protein: CASSYETVYGYTF.

This sequence joins TRBV30 and TRBJ1-6; TRBD1 aligns across 7 bases. This CDR3 contains 15 residues. V lost 2 bases, J lost 10 bases, and 11 bases stayed unmatched. The germline gives CDR1 GTSNPN, CDR2 SVGIG (reference sequence). CDR3 amino acids: CAWSFSTGLESPLHF. The CDR3 DNA sequence: TGTGCCTGGAGTTTCTCGACAGGGTTGGAATCACCCCTCCACTTT.

The chain uses TRBV28 and TRBJ2-5, with D maybe TRBD2 (6 bases). The V and J ends lost 6 bases and 4 bases respectively, with 15 bases between them. Germline assignment: CDR1 MDHEN and CDR2 SYDVKM. This CDR3 region has 14 residues. The CDR3 DNA reads as TGTGCCAGCAGCTCGCCCGGAGGGGCAGAGACCCAGTACTTC. Protein product: CASSSPGGAETQYF.

V usage is TRBV7-2 and J usage is TRBJ1-4; TRBD1 matches at 7 bases. The CDR3 is made up of 16 amino acids. The V gene's germline CDR1 is SGHTA and CDR2 FQGNSA. Germline trimming cut 0 bases from V and 3 bases from J; bases unmatched to any gene: 4. The CDR3 region is CASSLASGQPNEKLFF. In DNA, the CDR3 is TGTGCCAGCAGCTTAGCTTCGGGACAGCCTAATGAAAAACTGTTTTTT.

The chain's CDR3 is CASSQDWTGGYGYTF. Here the CDR3 DNA reads TGTGCCAGCAGCCAAGATTGGACAGGGGGCTATGGCTACACCTTC. V usage is TRBV4-2 and J usage is TRBJ1-2, with 10 nucleotides matching TRBD1. Germline trimming cut 0 bases from V and 4 bases from J; bases unmatched to any gene: 2. The germline V gene has CDR1 LGHNA and CDR2 YNFKEQ. This CDR3 region has 15 residues.

This clone came up once. A read error may produce the germline difference seen at one junction end. V gene TRBV19 combines with J gene TRBJ2-4; 11 nucleotides agree with TRBD2. Germline V gives CDR1 LNHDA, CDR2 SQIVND (reference sequence). CDR3 size: 16 residues. The CDR3 DNA reads TGTGCGAGTAGACCCGGACTAGCGGGAGCCAAAAACATTCAGTACTTC. As protein: CASRPGLAGAKNIQYF.

V gene TRBV6-1 combines with J gene TRBJ1-1; D perhaps matches TRBD1 (5 bases). The V end was cut by 1 base, the J end by 5 bases, with 14 bases between. Germline values: CDR1 MNHNS, CDR2 SASEGT. The CDR3 totals 15 residues. The CDR3 loop is CASSEVQGGVTEAFF. CDR3 in DNA: TGTGCCAGCAGTGAAGTTCAGGGAGGAGTGACTGAAGCTTTCTTT.

Remarks on this clone: An end of the junction does not agree with germline; a read error may underlie this. The same CDR3 can be traced to other DNA sequences in this sample. The genes are TRBV7-2 and TRBJ1-3; tentatively, D is TRBD1 (6 bases). The germline CDR1 and CDR2 sequences are SGHTA and FQGNSA. The CDR3 runs 14 residues. In DNA, the CDR3 is TGCGCCAGCAGCTCAGGGGTAGCTGGAAACACCATATATTTT. Its translation: CASSSGVAGNTIYF.

The chain recombines TRBV4-2 with TRBJ1-1; 8 nucleotides match TRBD1. The germline gives CDR1 LGHNA, CDR2 YNFKEQ. V shed 4 bases and J 4 bases; nucleotides not matched to a gene: 5. The CDR3 contains 14 residues. CDR3 nucleotide sequence: TGTGCCAGCAGCCGACAGGGGACAGGCACTGAAGCTTTCTTT. As protein: CASSRQGTGTEAFF.

The CDR3 region is CASSRTESYEQYF. The DNA of the CDR3 is TGTGCCAGCTCCCGAACGGAGAGCTACGAGCAGTACTTC. V and J are TRBV18 and TRBJ2-7; unclear D gene. The germline gives CDR1 KGHSH, CDR2 LQKENI. The V end lost 6 bases, the J end lost 3 bases, and 12 bases lay between the germline ends. The CDR3 is 13 residues long. The whole variable domain, filled in from reference TRBV18 and TRBJ2-7, reads NAGVMQNPRHLVRRRGQEARLRCSPMKGHSHVYWYRQLPEEGLKFMVYLQKENIIDESGMPKERFSAEFPKEGPSILRIQQVVRGDSAAYFCASSRTESYEQYFGPGTRLTVT.

This sequence joins TRBV6-4 and TRBJ1-5, with a tentative D call TRBD1 (5 bases). The CDR3 has 13 amino acids. Germline assignment: CDR1 MRHNA and CDR2 SNTAGT. The V and J ends lost 3 bases and 7 bases respectively, with 10 bases between them. Here the CDR3 reads CASSETVGQPQHF. For the CDR3, the DNA is TGTGCCAGCAGTGAGACAGTAGGACAGCCCCAGCATTTT.

J is TRBJ2-2 and V is TRBV4-3; no clear D. Trimming stripped 8 bases from V and 4 bases from J, with 14 bases between. The germline V gene encodes CDR1 LGHNA and CDR2 YSLEER. There are 14 residues in the CDR3. CDR3 DNA sequence: TGCGCCAGCGGTAGTTTTAGAGGCACCGGGGAGCTGTTTTTT. This codes for CASGSFRGTGELFF.

This rearrangement joins TRBV19 to TRBJ2-5; D is possibly TRBD2 (5 bases). CDR1 is LNHDA, CDR2 SQIVND, per germline (reference sequence). Deletions cut 8 bases from V and 2 bases from J, with 24 bases between. This CDR3 is 17 amino acids long. This CDR3 is CASLTKRSGTPQETQYF. Written as DNA, the CDR3 is TGTGCCAGTCTGACCAAGCGGAGCGGCACTCCACAAGAGACCCAGTACTTC.

This clone has only a few counts. The V and J genes are TRBV18 and TRBJ1-6; 8 bases line up with TRBD1. This CDR3 comprises 16 residues. V gave up 3 bases and J gave up 3 bases; unmatched junction bases: 4. Germline-derived CDR1 and CDR2 are KGHSH and LQKENI. The CDR3, as DNA: TGTGCCAGCTCACCCCGGACAGGGCTCTATAATTCACCCCTCCACTTT. As protein: CASSPRTGLYNSPLHF.

V usage is TRBV6-5 and J usage is TRBJ2-4; D is possibly TRBD2 (7 bases). The CDR3 extends over 15 amino acids. Trimming took 4 bases from V and 0 from J, leaving 10 bases between them. Per the germline V gene, CDR1 is MNHEY and CDR2 is SVGAGI. CDR3 protein: CASSLGGPAKNIQYF. The CDR3 DNA is TGTGCCAGCAGTTTGGGGGGGCCAGCCAAAAACATTCAGTACTTC.

The chain uses TRBV6-5 and TRBJ2-2; the match to TRBD1 covers 10 bases. Germline V CDR1 and CDR2: MNHEY, SVGAGI. The CDR3 is 15 residues long. J gave up 3 bases and V 10 bases, and 8 bases lay outside the gene matches. In DNA, the CDR3 is TGTGCCATCTCAAAGACAGGGGGCGACACCGGGGAGCTGTTTTTT. It encodes CAISKTGGDTGELFF.

The chain's CDR3 is CASSLGRLAGSSYEQYF. The CDR3 DNA follows: TGCGCCAGCAGCTTGGGGAGACTAGCGGGGTCCTCCTACGAGCAGTACTTC. The chain uses TRBV5-1 and TRBJ2-7, with 11 bases identical to TRBD2. V lost 0 bases to trimming and J lost 0 bases; unmatched junction nucleotides: 5. From germline, CDR1 is SGHRS and CDR2 YFSETQ. The CDR3 runs 17 residues.

The chain combines TRBV3-1 (or the pseudogene TRBV3-2) with TRBJ1-2; maybe TRBD1 (5 bases). Germline CDR1 LGHDT, CDR2 YNNKEL (reference sequence). V shed 3 bases and J shed 5 bases, with 16 bases lying between them. The CDR3 has 15 residues. In DNA form, the CDR3 reads TGTGCCAGCAGCCAGTTGGCAGGGTTCTTTTATGGCTACACCTTC. It specifies CASSQLAGFFYGYTF.

This clone has at least ten counts. This chain uses TRBV4-2 with TRBJ2-5, with D uncertain. V lost 0 bases and J 5 bases, leaving 10 bases between the germline ends. The CDR3 consists of 14 residues. CDR1 is LGHNA and CDR2 is YNFKEQ in the germline V gene. Written as DNA, the CDR3 is TGTGCCAGCAGCCAAGACCCTAGTTCGGAGACCCAGTACTTC. Translated: CASSQDPSSETQYF.

This chain connects TRBV2 to TRBJ2-3; possible D gene TRBD1, 5 bases. V was trimmed by 8 bases and J by 4 bases, leaving 22 bases between them. CDR1 SNHLY and CDR2 FYNNEI come from the germline V gene. The CDR3 runs 16 residues. CDR3 bases: TGTGCCAGCGCCCTCTGGGGCACCCAAGCACCAGATACGCAGTATTTT. Residues: CASALWGTQAPDTQYF. The whole variable domain, remainder taken from reference TRBV2 and TRBJ2-3, is EPEVTQTPSHQVTQMGQEVILRCVPISNHLYFYWYRQILGQKVEFLVSFYNNEISEKSEIFDDQFSVERPDGSNFTLKIRSTKLEDSAMYFCASALWGTQAPDTQYFGPGTRLTVL.

This rearrangement joins TRBV2 to TRBJ2-1; 7 positions agree with TRBD2. Germline assignment: CDR1 SNHLY and CDR2 FYNNEI. V lost 2 bases, J lost 9 bases, and 13 bases stayed unmatched. The CDR3 has 16 residues. In DNA form, the CDR3 reads TGTGCCAGCAGTGAAAAATTCGCGGGAGTGGGCGGTGAGCAGTTCTTC. It specifies CASSEKFAGVGGEQFF.

The chain joins TRBV28 to TRBJ1-1; 9 bases align to TRBD1. CDR3 size: 14 residues. The trim removed 6 bases at V and 5 bases at J, leaving 7 bases unmatched. Looked up from germline, CDR1 is MDHEN and CDR2 is SYDVKM. The CDR3 protein is CASRYRGRETEAFF. The CDR3 DNA sequence: TGTGCCAGCAGATACAGGGGGCGTGAGACTGAAGCTTTCTTT.

The J gene is TRBJ2-3, the V gene TRBV5-6, with D maybe TRBD2 (5 bases). V was pared by 7 bases and J by 4 bases, with 22 bases between. Per germline, CDR1 SGHDT and CDR2 YYEEEE. The CDR3 loop spans 16 amino acids. The CDR3 loop reads CASGTRVNLPADTQYF. CDR3 sequence (DNA): TGTGCCAGCGGCACTAGAGTTAATCTCCCCGCAGATACGCAGTATTTT.

V gene TRBV7-2 combines with J gene TRBJ2-5; D is uncertain. With 8 bases removed from V and 5 bases from J, the gap between germline ends came to 15 bases. CDR1 is SGHTA, CDR2 FQGNSA, per germline. This CDR3 region has 13 residues. The CDR3 protein is CASGSRNEETQYF. As DNA, the CDR3 is TGTGCCAGCGGTAGCCGGAACGAGGAGACCCAGTACTTC.

V and J are TRBV19 and TRBJ1-5, with D perhaps TRBD1 (6 bases). Germline V CDR1 and CDR2: LNHDA, SQIVND (reference sequence). CDR3 size: 13 residues. The CDR3 nucleotides read TGTGCAGCGACAGGCGCCAGCAATCAGCCCCAGCATTTT. Translated, it gives CAATGASNQPQHF.

The V and J genes are TRBV30 and TRBJ2-3, with TRBD2 matching over 9 bases. Germline values: CDR1 GTSNPN, CDR2 SVGIG (reference sequence). The J segment lost 1 base and the V segment lost 1 base, leaving 3 bases of the junction unmatched. The CDR3 length is 15 residues. CDR3 nucleotide sequence: TGTGCCTGGAGTGCAGCGGGGGGAGGCACAGATACGCAGTATTTT. Translation gives CAWSAAGGGTDTQYF.

V is TRBV19 and J is TRBJ2-1; 7 nucleotides match TRBD2. CDR1 is LNHDA and CDR2 is SQIVND in the germline V gene (reference sequence). This CDR3 is built from 14 residues. V lost 10 bases to trimming and J lost 0 bases; unmatched junction nucleotides: 6. CDR3 protein: CATSAGSSYNEQFF. CDR3 bases: TGTGCCACTTCAGCGGGGAGCTCCTACAATGAGCAGTTCTTC. Looking up the rest from reference TRBV19 and TRBJ2-1 gives the full variable domain: DGGITQSPKYLFRKEGQNVTLSCEQNLNHDAMYWYRQDPGQGLRLIYYSQIVNDFQKGDIAEGYSVSREKKESFPLTVTSAQKNPTAFYLCATSAGSSYNEQFFGPGTRLTVL.